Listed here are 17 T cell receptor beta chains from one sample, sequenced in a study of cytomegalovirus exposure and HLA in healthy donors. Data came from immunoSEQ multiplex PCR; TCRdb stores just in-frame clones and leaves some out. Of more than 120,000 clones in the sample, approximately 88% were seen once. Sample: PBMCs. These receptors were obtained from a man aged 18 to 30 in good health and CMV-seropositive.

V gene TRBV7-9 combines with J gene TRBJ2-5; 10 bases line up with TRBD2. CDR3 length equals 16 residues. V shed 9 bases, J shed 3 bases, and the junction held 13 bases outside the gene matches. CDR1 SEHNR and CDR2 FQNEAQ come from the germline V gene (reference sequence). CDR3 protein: CASTPTSGSYEETQYF. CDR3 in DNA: TGTGCCAGTACGCCGACTAGCGGGTCCTATGAAGAGACCCAGTACTTC.

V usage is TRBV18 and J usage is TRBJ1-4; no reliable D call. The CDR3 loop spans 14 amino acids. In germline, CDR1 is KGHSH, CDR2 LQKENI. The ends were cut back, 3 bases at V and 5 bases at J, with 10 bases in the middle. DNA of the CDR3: TGTGCCAGCTCACCCCGCACGGAGAATGAAAAACTGTTTTTT. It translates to CASSPRTENEKLFF. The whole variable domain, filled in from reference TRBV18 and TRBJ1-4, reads NAGVMQNPRHLVRRRGQEARLRCSPMKGHSHVYWYRQLPEEGLKFMVYLQKENIIDESGMPKERFSAEFPKEGPSILRIQQVVRGDSAAYFCASSPRTENEKLFFGSGTQLSVL.

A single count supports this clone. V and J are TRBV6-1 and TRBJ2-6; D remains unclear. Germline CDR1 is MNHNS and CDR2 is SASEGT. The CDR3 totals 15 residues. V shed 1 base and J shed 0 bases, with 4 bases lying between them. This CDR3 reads CASSEELSGANVLTF. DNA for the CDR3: TGTGCCAGCAGTGAAGAACTCTCTGGGGCCAACGTCCTGACTTTC.

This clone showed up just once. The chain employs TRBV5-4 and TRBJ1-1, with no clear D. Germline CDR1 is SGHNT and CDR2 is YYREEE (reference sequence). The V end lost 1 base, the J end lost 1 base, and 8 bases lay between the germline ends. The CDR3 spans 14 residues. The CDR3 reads CASSLRNRNTEAFF. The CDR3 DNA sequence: TGTGCCAGCAGCTTGCGGAACAGGAACACTGAAGCTTTCTTT.

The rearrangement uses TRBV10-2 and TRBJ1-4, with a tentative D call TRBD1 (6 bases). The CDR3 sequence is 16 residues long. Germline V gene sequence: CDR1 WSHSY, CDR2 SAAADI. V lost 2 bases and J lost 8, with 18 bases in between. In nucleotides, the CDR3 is TGCGCCAGCAGTGAGGCGGATAAGGGCAGGGGAGAAAAACTGTTTTTT. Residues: CASSEADKGRGEKLFF.

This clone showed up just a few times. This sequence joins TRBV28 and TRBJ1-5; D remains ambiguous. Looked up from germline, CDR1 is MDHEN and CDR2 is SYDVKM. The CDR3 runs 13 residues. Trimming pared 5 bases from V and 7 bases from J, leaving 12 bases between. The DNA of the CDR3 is TGTGCCAGCAGTCCGCCCCTTCGGCAGCCCCAGCATTTT. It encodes CASSPPLRQPQHF. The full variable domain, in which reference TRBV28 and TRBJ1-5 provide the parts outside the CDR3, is DVKVTQSSRYLVKRTGEKVFLECVQDMDHENMFWYRQDPGLGLRLIYFSYDVKMKEKGDIPEGYSVSREKKERFSLILESASTNQTSMYLCASSPPLRQPQHFGDGTRLSIL.

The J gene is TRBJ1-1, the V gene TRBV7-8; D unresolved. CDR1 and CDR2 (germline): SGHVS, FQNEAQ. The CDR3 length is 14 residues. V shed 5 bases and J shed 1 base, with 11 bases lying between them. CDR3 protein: CASSQDRENTEAFF. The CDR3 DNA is TGTGCCAGCAGCCAGGACCGGGAGAACACTGAAGCTTTCTTT.

The CDR3 DNA follows: TGCGCCAGCAGCCAAGGCGACCAGGGGTCCTACAATGAGCAGTTCTTC. Its translation: CASSQGDQGSYNEQFF. V gene TRBV4-1 combines with J gene TRBJ2-1; D may be TRBD1 (6 bases). CDR1 and CDR2 from the germline V gene are MGHRA and YSYEKL. This CDR3 contains 16 residues. Deletions cut 1 base from V and 1 base from J, with 11 bases between.

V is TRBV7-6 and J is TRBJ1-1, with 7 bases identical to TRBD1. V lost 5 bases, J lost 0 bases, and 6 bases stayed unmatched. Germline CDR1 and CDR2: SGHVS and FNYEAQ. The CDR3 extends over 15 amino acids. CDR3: CASSKTGAVNTEAFF. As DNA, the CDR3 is TGTGCCAGCAGCAAAACAGGGGCGGTGAACACTGAAGCTTTCTTT.

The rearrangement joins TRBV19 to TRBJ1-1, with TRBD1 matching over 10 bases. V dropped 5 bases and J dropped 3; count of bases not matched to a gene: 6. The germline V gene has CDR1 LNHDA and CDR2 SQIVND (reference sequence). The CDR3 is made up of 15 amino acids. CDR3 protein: CASSPTGGKHTEAFF. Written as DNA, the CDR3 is TGTGCCAGTAGTCCGACAGGGGGCAAGCACACTGAAGCTTTCTTT.

CDR3 in DNA: TGTGCCAGCAGTGGACAGCCGAGCTCTGGAAACACCATATATTTT. This codes for CASSGQPSSGNTIYF. The chain combines TRBV2 with TRBJ1-3; D possibly corresponds to TRBD1 (5 bases). V was cut by 4 bases and J by 0 bases, with 10 bases left in between. Germline V gene lookup returns CDR1 SNHLY and CDR2 FYNNEI. The length of the CDR3 is 15 residues.

The CDR3 DNA reads TGTGCCAGCAGTTCCTACAGGGGTCAGCCCCAGCATTTT. Protein sequence: CASSSYRGQPQHF. This rearrangement joins TRBV6-5 to TRBJ1-5; TRBD1 matches 7 bases. CDR1 and CDR2 (germline): MNHEY, SVGAGI. After removal of 4 bases from V and 6 bases from J, the junction contained 3 bases not matched to a gene. This CDR3 is 13 amino acids long.

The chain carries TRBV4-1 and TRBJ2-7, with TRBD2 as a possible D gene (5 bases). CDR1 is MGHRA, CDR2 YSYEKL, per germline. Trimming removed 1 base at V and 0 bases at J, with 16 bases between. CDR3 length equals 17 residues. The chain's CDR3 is CASSQALRRQLSYEQYF. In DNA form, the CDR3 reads TGCGCCAGCAGCCAAGCCCTTAGGAGGCAACTCTCCTACGAGCAGTACTTC.

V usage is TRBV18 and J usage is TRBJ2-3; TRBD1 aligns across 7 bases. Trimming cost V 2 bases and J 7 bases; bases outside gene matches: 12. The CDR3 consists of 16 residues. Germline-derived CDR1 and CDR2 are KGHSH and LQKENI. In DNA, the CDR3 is TGTGCCAGCTCACCAGCGACAGGGACAGTACCATATACGCAGTATTTT. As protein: CASSPATGTVPYTQYF. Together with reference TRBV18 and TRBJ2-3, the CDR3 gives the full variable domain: NAGVMQNPRHLVRRRGQEARLRCSPMKGHSHVYWYRQLPEEGLKFMVYLQKENIIDESGMPKERFSAEFPKEGPSILRIQQVVRGDSAAYFCASSPATGTVPYTQYFGPGTRLTVL.

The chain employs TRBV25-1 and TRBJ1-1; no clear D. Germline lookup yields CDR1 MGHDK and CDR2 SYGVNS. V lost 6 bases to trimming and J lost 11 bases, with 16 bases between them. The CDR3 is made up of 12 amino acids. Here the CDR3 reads CASRKDYLSAFF. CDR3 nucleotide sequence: TGTGCCAGCAGAAAGGACTATTTATCGGCTTTCTTT.

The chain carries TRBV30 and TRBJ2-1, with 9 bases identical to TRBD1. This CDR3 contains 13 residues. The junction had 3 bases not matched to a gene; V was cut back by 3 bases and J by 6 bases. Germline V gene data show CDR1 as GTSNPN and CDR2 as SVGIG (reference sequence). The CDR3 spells CAWRRTGANEQFF. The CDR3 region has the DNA TGTGCCTGGAGGAGGACAGGGGCCAATGAGCAGTTCTTC. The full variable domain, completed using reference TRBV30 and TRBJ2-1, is SQTIHQWPATLVQPVGSPLSLECTVEGTSNPNLYWYRQAAGRGLQLLFYSVGIGQISSEVPQNLSASRPQDRQFILSSKKLLLSDSGFYLCAWRRTGANEQFFGPGTRLTVL.

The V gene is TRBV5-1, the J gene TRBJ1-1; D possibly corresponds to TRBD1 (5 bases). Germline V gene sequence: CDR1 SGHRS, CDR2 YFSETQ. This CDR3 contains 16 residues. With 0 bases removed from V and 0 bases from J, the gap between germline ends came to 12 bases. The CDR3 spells CASSLAQGGVNTEAFF. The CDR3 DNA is TGCGCCAGCAGCTTGGCTCAGGGCGGAGTGAACACTGAAGCTTTCTTT.